This T cell receptor beta chain was sequenced during a study of T cells after yellow fever vaccination. This clonotype was seen ten or more times. The CDR3 is made up of 14 amino acids. Germline lookup yields CDR1 DFQATT and CDR2 SNEGSKA (reference sequence). V shed 7 bases and J 3 bases; nucleotides not matched to a gene: 9. Findings and caveats of the study: A weaker but faster secondary response was observed, peaking on day 5 versus 15. Post-booster repertoires contained most primary-vaccination clones again (roughly 95% CD4, less than 90% CD8).

Template switching with 5'RACE generated the TCR cDNA and added a universal primer site and UMIs. TCRdb reanalysed the 5' RACE reads using MiXCR and keeps one entry per CDR3 protein. The data contain more than 9,000 distinct CDR3 sequences, around 4.8% of them singletons. V and J are TRBV20-1 and TRBJ2-3, with 8 bases aligning to TRBD2. The sample here was PBMCs, either bulk or a sorted T-cell subset (CD4+, CD8+, memory, or dextramer-sorted; not recorded which), taken more than 13 days after the first yellow fever vaccination. This TCR was sampled from a man between 18 and 35 years old who received the YFV17D yellow fever vaccine. The CDR3 here is CSVARGGWTDTQYF. CDR3 coding DNA: TGCAGTGTCGCACGGGGGGGTTGGACAGATACGCAGTATTTT.